This entry describes one T cell receptor (beta chain). This could be a read error, since a much larger clone is one nucleotide away. Looked up from germline, CDR1 is MRHNA and CDR2 is SNTAGT. The CDR3 extends over 15 amino acids. Primers used in a second PCR of roughly 6 to 12 cycles were a sample-barcoded 5' primer and a J-beta primer mix. From each sample, at least 2.5 million paired-end reads containing CDR3 were obtained. TCRdb passed the 5' RACE reads through MiXCR, listing each CDR3 protein once. The sample includes 750,000 to 950,000 distinct CDR3 sequences, just under 30% of them seen just once. The data stem from a study of blood T cells in healthy people across ages. Every sample gave at least 5 micrograms of total RNA when it was extracted. The same sample was also studied in work on T cells of mothers and their children.

The V call is TRBV6-4, the J call TRBJ2-1; tentative D call: TRBD2 (6 bases). The receptor's source is a woman between 40 and 50 years old in good health. The sample taken for sequencing was blood. The CDR3 is CASSDSVGGNNGQFF. CDR3 DNA: TGTGCCAGCAGTGACAGTGTAGGCGGGAACAATGGGCAGTTCTTC.